The T cell receptor beta chain under discussion was sequenced for a study of naive and memory T cell subsets. The germline V gene encodes CDR1 SGDLS and CDR2 YYNGEE. The CDR3 consists of 14 residues. V was shortened by 4 bases and J by 4 bases, with 13 bases between the two germline ends. Four subsets defined by CD45RA and CD27 were sorted after CD3, CD4, CD8 and live/dead staining. The beta constant-region primer was an equimolar mix of two oligonucleotides covering TRBC1 and TRBC2. MiXCR was run by TCRdb on the UMI-ligation and nested PCR reads, yielding one entry per CDR3 protein. This sample yields roughly 21,000 distinct CDR3 sequences, of which more than 9.5% are seen a single time; roughly 18% belongs to the top ten. The study, taken as a whole, reports: In CD4 and CD8 cells, diversity dropped from naive through EMRA. The power law exponent of TCR abundance differed between naive and memory cells. Findings for naive and memory subsets could not be checked against ground truth.

This clonotype is labeled as medium-sized. The target antigen is unknown. The sample consisted of central memory CD8+ T cells from blood. V is TRBV9 and J is TRBJ2-3; D not certain. This receptor was taken from a human donor in good health. The CDR3 DNA sequence: TGTGCCAGCAGCTCGAGCTCAGCTTCAGATACGCAGTATTTT. Amino acids: CASSSSSASDTQYF.